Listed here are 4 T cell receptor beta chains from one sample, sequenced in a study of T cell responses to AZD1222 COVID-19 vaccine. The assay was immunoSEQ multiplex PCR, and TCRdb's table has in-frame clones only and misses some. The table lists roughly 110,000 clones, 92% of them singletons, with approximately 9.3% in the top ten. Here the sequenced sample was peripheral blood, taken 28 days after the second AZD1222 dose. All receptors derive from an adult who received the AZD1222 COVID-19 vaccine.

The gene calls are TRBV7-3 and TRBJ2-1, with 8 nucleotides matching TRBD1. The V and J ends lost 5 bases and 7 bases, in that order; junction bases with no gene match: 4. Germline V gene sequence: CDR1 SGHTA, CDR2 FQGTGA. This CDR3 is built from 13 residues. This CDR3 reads CASSLDRANEQFF. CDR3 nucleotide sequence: TGTGCCAGCAGCCTGGACAGGGCGAATGAGCAGTTCTTC.

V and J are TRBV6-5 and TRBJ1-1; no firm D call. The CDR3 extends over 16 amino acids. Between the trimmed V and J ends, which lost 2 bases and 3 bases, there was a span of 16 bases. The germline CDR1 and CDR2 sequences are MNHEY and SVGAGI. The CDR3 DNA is TGTGCCAGCAGTTACAGGGCAGGTGTCGGTGACACTGAAGCTTTCTTT. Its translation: CASSYRAGVGDTEAFF.

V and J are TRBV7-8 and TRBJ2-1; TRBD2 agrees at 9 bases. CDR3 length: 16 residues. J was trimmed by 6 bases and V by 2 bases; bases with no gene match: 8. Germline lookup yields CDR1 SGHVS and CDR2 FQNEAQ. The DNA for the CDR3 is TGTGCCAGCAGCTTACTGCGGGAGGGGCGTGGCAATGAGCAGTTCTTC. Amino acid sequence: CASSLLREGRGNEQFF.

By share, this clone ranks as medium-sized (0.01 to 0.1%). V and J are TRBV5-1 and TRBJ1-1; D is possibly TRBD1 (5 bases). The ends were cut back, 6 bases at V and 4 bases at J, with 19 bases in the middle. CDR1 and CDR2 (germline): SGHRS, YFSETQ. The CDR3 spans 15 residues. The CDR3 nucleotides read TGCGCCAGCACCCGATCTCTTGGGGGGTCCACTGAAGCTTTCTTT. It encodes CASTRSLGGSTEAFF.